One sample yielded the 29 T cell receptor beta chains listed below, sequenced in a study of blood T cell repertoires in COVID-19. Clones were read by immunoSEQ multiplex PCR, and TCRdb kept only the in-frame ones, dropping some. The sample carries hundreds of thousands of clones, 75% to 90% recorded once. The specimen sequenced was PBMCs or T cells enriched from blood (not recorded which). These TCRs come from a woman aged 30 to 39 who had been exposed to COVID-19.

This chain connects TRBV5-1 to TRBJ2-6; 7 nucleotides agree with TRBD2. Trimming removed 4 bases from V and 4 bases from J; junction bases left unmatched: 8. Germline lookup yields CDR1 SGHRS and CDR2 YFSETQ. CDR3 length: 16 residues. Here the CDR3 DNA reads TGCGCCAGCAGCCCCTGGGGGGGATCCGGGGCCAACGTCCTGACTTTC. Protein sequence: CASSPWGGSGANVLTF.

This clone has a count of ten or more. The genes are TRBV4-1 and TRBJ1-4; D is unresolved. V lost 0 bases to trimming and J lost 0 bases, with 11 bases between them. CDR3 length equals 17 residues. Germline V gene data show CDR1 as MGHRA and CDR2 as YSYEKL. CDR3 in DNA: TGCGCCAGCAGCCAAGAGGTCAGGACTACAACTAATGAAAAACTGTTTTTT. This encodes CASSQEVRTTTNEKLFF.

Of note for this clone: Other DNA sequences within the sample encode an identical CDR3. The chain uses TRBV3-1 (or the pseudogene TRBV3-2) and TRBJ1-3; D not certain. The V end was cut by 1 base, the J end by 4 bases, with 5 bases between. The CDR3 runs to 13 residues. From germline, CDR1 is LGHDT and CDR2 YNNKEL (reference sequence). The CDR3 DNA follows: TGTGCCAGCAGCCAAGTAACAGGAAACACCATATATTTT. Encoded protein: CASSQVTGNTIYF.

This rearrangement joins TRBV7-8 to TRBJ2-1; 7 positions match TRBD1. The CDR3 totals 16 residues. Germline values: CDR1 SGHVS, CDR2 FQNEAQ. Unmatched junction bases numbered 11, after V lost 3 bases and J lost 6 bases. The CDR3 DNA reads as TGTGCCAGCAGCTTTCCCGGACAGGTGACTGGCAATGAGCAGTTCTTC. Residues: CASSFPGQVTGNEQFF.

V is TRBV12-5 and J is TRBJ1-4, with D tentatively TRBD1 (6 bases). Trimming cost V 0 bases and J 4 bases, with 12 bases left between them. The CDR3 loop spans 16 amino acids. Germline V gives CDR1 LGHNT, CDR2 FRNRAP. The CDR3 is CASGLVLRDINEKLFF. The CDR3 nucleotides read TGTGCTAGTGGTTTGGTACTAAGGGACATTAATGAAAAACTGTTTTTT.

The chain has TRBV7-8 and TRBJ1-5; 7 bases line up with TRBD1. Germline loops: CDR1 SGHVS, CDR2 FQNEAQ. The ends lost 6 bases at V and 2 bases at J; junction bases unmatched: 10. CDR3 length equals 16 residues. The CDR3 nucleotides read TGTGCCAGCAGTCCGGAGAGGGGGCTTGGCAATCAGCCCCAGCATTTT. Residues: CASSPERGLGNQPQHF.

This clone occurred once. The chain uses TRBV30 and TRBJ2-3; possible D gene TRBD2, 5 bases. V was trimmed by 2 bases and J by 1 base, leaving 10 bases between them. The CDR3 spans 14 residues. CDR1 is GTSNPN, CDR2 SVGIG, per germline (reference sequence). Here the CDR3 reads CAWSKRAGTDTQYF. The CDR3 DNA is TGTGCCTGGAGTAAGAGGGCAGGCACAGATACGCAGTATTTT.

The sample holds one count of this clone. The chain combines TRBV10-3 with TRBJ1-1, with D possibly TRBD1 on 6 matching bases. Germline CDR1 is ENHRY and CDR2 is SYGVKD. The CDR3 covers 16 residues. V lost 3 bases to trimming and J lost 4 bases, with 18 bases between them. This CDR3 reads CAISDGQGSVGTEAFF. The CDR3 DNA sequence: TGTGCCATCAGTGACGGGCAGGGGTCGGTAGGCACTGAAGCTTTCTTT.

V usage is TRBV28 and J usage is TRBJ1-6; no clear D gene. CDR1 MDHEN and CDR2 SYDVKM come from the germline V gene. The CDR3 loop spans 14 amino acids. The V end was cut by 7 bases, the J end by 0 bases, with 7 bases between. The CDR3, as DNA: TGTGCCAGCACCCTCCGCTCCTATAATTCACCCCTCCACTTT. Translation: CASTLRSYNSPLHF. Looking up the rest from reference TRBV28 and TRBJ1-6 gives the full variable domain: DVKVTQSSRYLVKRTGEKVFLECVQDMDHENMFWYRQDPGLGLRLIYFSYDVKMKEKGDIPEGYSVSREKKERFSLILESASTNQTSMYLCASTLRSYNSPLHFGNGTRLTVT.

The chain carries TRBV9 and TRBJ2-3; TRBD2 agrees at 12 bases. The V segment lost 4 bases and the J segment 0 bases; nucleotides outside the gene matches: 6. The CDR3 is 17 amino acids. The V gene's germline CDR1 is SGDLS and CDR2 YYNGEE. CDR3 DNA: TGTGCCAGCAGCCCCGGACTAGCGGGGCGTAGCACAGATACGCAGTATTTT. It translates to CASSPGLAGRSTDTQYF.

With respect to this clone: The sample contains more than one DNA sequence encoding this CDR3. The gene calls are TRBV24-1 and TRBJ2-3; 7 bases align to TRBD2. CDR3 length: 15 residues. Per the germline V gene, CDR1 is KGHDR and CDR2 is SFDVKD. Losses at the gene ends were 3 bases for V and 2 bases for J; bases not matched to a gene: 4. The CDR3 bases are TGTGCCACCAGTGATGCCGGGGGGTTCACAGATACGCAGTATTTT. Translation gives CATSDAGGFTDTQYF.

The chain uses TRBV5-6 and TRBJ2-2; 12 bases match TRBD2. V lost 0 bases to trimming and J lost 6 bases; unmatched junction nucleotides: 6. The germline gives CDR1 SGHDT, CDR2 YYEEEE. The CDR3 spans 17 residues. CDR3 sequence reads: CASSLELAGGLAGELFF. For the CDR3, the DNA is TGTGCCAGCAGCTTGGAGCTAGCGGGGGGGCTCGCCGGGGAGCTGTTTTTT.

The V gene is TRBV27, the J gene TRBJ2-1; tentatively, D is TRBD1 (6 bases). Germline V CDR1 and CDR2: MNHEY, SMNVEV (reference sequence). Trimming pared 8 bases from V and 9 bases from J, leaving 17 bases between. The CDR3 spans 13 residues. The CDR3 DNA is TGTGCCAGCTCCTACTACAGGGAGAGTGAGCAGTTCTTC. The encoded protein is CASSYYRESEQFF.

The V call is TRBV5-1, the J call TRBJ2-7; D gene uncertain. Trimming left V 0 bases short and J 6 bases short, with 4 bases between. This CDR3 is built from 11 residues. Per the germline V gene, CDR1 is SGHRS and CDR2 is YFSETQ. The CDR3 DNA reads as TGCGCCAGCAGCTTGGTCGGCGAGCAGTACTTC. Translating gives CASSLVGEQYF.

This sequence joins TRBV9 and TRBJ2-3; 11 bases align to TRBD2. J was trimmed by 5 bases and V by 5 bases; bases with no gene match: 7. The CDR3 is 15 amino acids. Germline V gives CDR1 SGDLS, CDR2 YYNGEE. The CDR3 DNA reads TGTGCCAGCAGTGGGCTAGCGGGGGGAGTAGATACGCAGTATTTT. Translated: CASSGLAGGVDTQYF.

The chain combines TRBV9 with TRBJ2-3; maybe TRBD2 (6 bases). This CDR3 has 17 residues. V gave up 0 bases and J gave up 6 bases, with 20 bases separating them. Per germline, CDR1 SGDLS and CDR2 YYNGEE. CDR3 in amino acids: CASSVEFGGRQRDTQYF. In DNA form, the CDR3 reads TGTGCCAGCAGCGTAGAGTTTGGAGGGCGGCAGAGGGATACGCAGTATTTT.

The chain uses TRBV6-5 and TRBJ1-5; D perhaps matches TRBD1 (5 bases). The CDR3 is made up of 13 amino acids. Trimming took 6 bases from V and 8 from J, leaving 14 bases between them. CDR1 and CDR2 (germline): MNHEY, SVGAGI. The CDR3 DNA sequence: TGTGCCAGCAGGCGCACCGGGGGGGAGCCCCAGCATTTT. Translating it yields CASRRTGGEPQHF.

This rearrangement joins TRBV6-5 to TRBJ1-5, with D unclear. V gave up 9 bases and J gave up 5 bases, with 17 bases separating them. In germline, CDR1 is MNHEY, CDR2 SVGAGI. CDR3 length: 14 amino acids. CDR3 nucleotide sequence: TGTGCCAGAATCCTGCCACCCGGGGATCAGCCCCAGCATTTT. Protein: CARILPPGDQPQHF.

V and J are TRBV6-2 or TRBV6-3 and TRBJ1-2; 8 bases agree with TRBD1. The CDR3 length is 14 residues. Germline CDR1 and CDR2: MNHEY and SVGEGT. Trimming at V came to 6 bases and at J to 8 bases, leaving 11 bases not matched to a gene. The CDR3 spells CASSYGTGQGGYTF. CDR3 bases: TGTGCCAGCAGCTATGGGACAGGACAAGGGGGCTACACCTTC.

This clone appeared a single time. V gene TRBV30 combines with J gene TRBJ2-3; D gene unclear. Germline V gene data show CDR1 as GTSNPN and CDR2 as SVGIG (reference sequence). Trimming took off 4 bases at V and 6 bases at J, with 11 bases between the two ends. CDR3 length: 12 residues. The CDR3 loop reads CAWTPLRDTQYF. The CDR3 DNA reads as TGTGCCTGGACCCCCCTCAGGGATACGCAGTATTTT.

This chain links TRBV2 with TRBJ2-7; the D is unclear. From germline, CDR1 is SNHLY and CDR2 FYNNEI. The CDR3 consists of 15 residues. The ends were cut back, 1 base at V and 3 bases at J, with 13 bases in the middle. The CDR3 loop reads CASSEGPRLYYEQYF. CDR3 sequence (DNA): TGTGCCAGCAGTGAAGGACCTAGACTTTACTACGAGCAGTACTTC.

The chain joins TRBV7-9 to TRBJ2-3; 8 bases fit TRBD1. Germline V gene data show CDR1 as SEHNR and CDR2 as FQNEAQ (reference sequence). V was clipped by 1 base and J by 0 bases; unmatched bases: 0. The CDR3 runs to 15 residues. The CDR3 nucleotides are TGTGCCAGCAGCTTAGGGGACAGGAGCACAGATACGCAGTATTTT. Its protein product is CASSLGDRSTDTQYF.

The chain combines TRBV7-9 with TRBJ1-1; D is ambiguous. The V gene's germline CDR1 is SEHNR and CDR2 FQNEAQ (reference sequence). There are 14 residues in the CDR3. Trimming shortened V by 5 bases and J by 4 bases, and 14 bases separated the two germline ends. CDR3 nucleotide sequence: TGTGCCAGCAGCCGGGAGGCCCTTAGCACTGAAGCTTTCTTT. Encoded protein: CASSREALSTEAFF.

The chain joins TRBV5-6 to TRBJ1-1; TRBD1 might be the D (6 bases). This CDR3 has 15 residues. Germline lookup yields CDR1 SGHDT and CDR2 YYEEEE. Trimming shortened V by 0 bases and J by 5 bases, and 14 bases separated the two germline ends. DNA for the CDR3: TGTGCCAGCAGCTTGGGGCCGGGGGGCGGAACTGAAGCTTTCTTT. It yields the protein CASSLGPGGGTEAFF.

CDR3 protein: CASSLGTGYQPQHF. CDR3 coding DNA: TGTGCCAGCAGCCTTGGGACAGGGTATCAGCCCCAGCATTTT. This chain links TRBV11-2 with TRBJ1-5, with 9 positions matching TRBD1. Germline lookup yields CDR1 SGHAT and CDR2 FQNNGV. This CDR3 region has 14 residues. V lost 5 bases to trimming and J lost 5 bases; unmatched junction nucleotides: 4.

The V and J genes are TRBV15 and TRBJ2-5, with TRBD1 identical over 10 bases. The CDR3 length is 16 residues. CDR1 LNHNV and CDR2 YYDKDF come from the germline V gene (reference sequence). V gave up 5 bases and J gave up 3 bases; unmatched junction bases: 9. CDR3 in DNA: TGTGCCACCAGCGGAAACCCGGGACAGGGGAAAGAGACCCAGTACTTC. The encoded protein is CATSGNPGQGKETQYF.

The chain joins TRBV3-1 (or the pseudogene TRBV3-2) to TRBJ2-5, with D possibly being TRBD2 (7 bases). The V gene lost 0 bases and the J gene lost 5 bases, with 13 bases spanning the gap. Germline V gene data show CDR1 as LGHDT and CDR2 as YNNKEL (reference sequence). The CDR3 has 15 amino acids. This CDR3 is CASSQEGGGAETQYF. The DNA of the CDR3 is TGTGCCAGCAGCCAAGAGGGCGGGGGCGCGGAGACCCAGTACTTC.

Here the CDR3 DNA reads TGTGCCAGCAGCCAGGGTGCCTACTATGGCTACACCTTC. Its protein product is CASSQGAYYGYTF. V is TRBV6-5 and J is TRBJ1-2; tentative D call: TRBD1 (5 bases). Deletions cut 6 bases from V and 3 bases from J, with 11 bases between. The CDR3 extends over 13 amino acids. Germline V gene sequence: CDR1 MNHEY, CDR2 SVGAGI.

This chain connects TRBV20-1 to TRBJ1-3; 7 nucleotides match TRBD1. This CDR3 contains 15 residues. The J segment lost 0 bases and the V segment lost 4 bases, leaving 6 bases of the junction unmatched. Germline V gene lookup returns CDR1 DFQATT and CDR2 SNEGSKA (reference sequence). The CDR3 spells CSATDRANSGNTIYF. The CDR3 DNA sequence: TGCAGTGCTACTGACAGGGCGAACTCTGGAAACACCATATATTTT.